Shown below are 5 T cell receptor beta chains from a single sample sequenced in a study of Ad26.COV2.S vaccination and SARS-CoV-2 variants (dated by TCRdb to 2020 to 2023). The method behind the library was the immunoSEQ multiplex PCR assay. This immuneACCESS table, as held by TCRdb, lists in-frame sequences with V and J called but not all clones. Of the missing ones, under half trace to an unresolved V gene in checked studies; the others have no known cause. The sample table lists 350,000 to 400,000 clones, roughly nine tenths of them with a count of one. The ten largest account for about 3.6% of the sample. The sample's treatment or condition label, decoded: some 20 received Ad26.COV2.S at low or high dose, single or two shots; about 5 received placebo; per-sample allocation not given. For vaccine and placebo recipients, repertoires were sequenced using samples collected on day 63 after the first injection.

Source: peripheral blood, taken in a trial of Ad26.COV2.S vaccine versus placebo. The receptors were gathered from a person aged 18-65 years who received the Ad26.COV2.S COVID-19 vaccine or a placebo.

The CDR3 spells CASSDWTGNSYEQYF. The CDR3 nucleotides read TGCGCCAGCAGTGACTGGACAGGGAACTCCTACGAGCAGTACTTC. The chain combines TRBV10-1 with TRBJ2-7, with TRBD1 matching 8 bases. In germline, CDR1 is WNHNN, CDR2 SYGVQD (reference sequence). Unmatched junction bases numbered 4, after V lost 3 bases and J lost 0 bases. This CDR3 comprises 15 residues.

As to this clone: The same CDR3 is also encoded by other DNA sequences in this sample. The V call is TRBV5-1, the J call TRBJ2-3; 7 positions agree with TRBD1. The CDR3 is made up of 15 amino acids. Unmatched junction bases numbered 3, after V lost 0 bases and J lost 2 bases. Germline values: CDR1 SGHRS, CDR2 YFSETQ. CDR3 in DNA: TGCGCCAGCAGCTTGGCGACAGGGTCCACAGATACGCAGTATTTT. It translates to CASSLATGSTDTQYF.

This rearrangement joins TRBV5-8 to TRBJ2-7; tentatively, D is TRBD2 (6 bases). Germline CDR1 is SGHTS and CDR2 is YDEGEE. The length of the CDR3 is 14 residues. V was shortened by 2 bases and J by 5 bases, with 14 bases between the two germline ends. The DNA of the CDR3 is TGTGCCAGCAGCTTAAGACTAGTCCCCCACGAGCAGTACTTC. Its translation is CASSLRLVPHEQYF.

The V gene is TRBV5-6, the J gene TRBJ1-6, with 7 nucleotides matching TRBD1. V gave up 2 bases and J gave up 6 bases; unmatched junction bases: 11. CDR3 size: 17 residues. Germline V CDR1 and CDR2: SGHDT, YYEEEE. Here the CDR3 reads CASSFNRDSGGNSPLHF. The CDR3 DNA reads as TGTGCCAGCAGCTTCAACCGGGACAGCGGGGGTAATTCACCCCTCCACTTT.

This chain links TRBV18 with TRBJ1-2; D possibly corresponds to TRBD1 (6 bases). This CDR3 comprises 12 residues. Trimming pared 5 bases from V and 5 bases from J, leaving 9 bases between. Germline V lookup: CDR1 KGHSH, CDR2 LQKENI. CDR3: CASSTGKYGYTF. The CDR3 coding sequence is TGTGCCAGCTCAACAGGGAAATATGGCTACACCTTC.